The 17 T cell receptor beta chains given below trace back to one sample, sequenced in a study of blood T cell repertoires in COVID-19. Here immunoSEQ multiplex PCR was the method, and the copy in TCRdb shows in-frame clones only, minus some. The sample records 250,000 to 400,000 clones, more than 75% being singletons. The sequenced material came from peripheral blood. These receptors originate from a man aged 50 or older with active or convalescent COVID-19.

This chain uses TRBV19 with TRBJ1-1; no definite D call. V dropped 6 bases and J dropped 1 base, with 6 bases sitting between them. The CDR3 runs 12 residues. Germline CDR1 is LNHDA and CDR2 is SQIVND (reference sequence). The CDR3 is CASSPRNTEAFF. CDR3 DNA sequence: TGTGCCAGTAGCCCCAGGAACACTGAAGCTTTCTTT.

The rearrangement uses TRBV5-1 and TRBJ2-5, with 12 bases identical to TRBD1. The germline V gene encodes CDR1 SGHRS and CDR2 YFSETQ. The CDR3 consists of 17 residues. Losses at the gene ends were 2 bases for V and 4 bases for J; bases not matched to a gene: 9. The CDR3 DNA reads TGCGCCAGCAGCTTTACTCCCGGGACAGGGGGCGGAGAGACCCAGTACTTC. This encodes CASSFTPGTGGGETQYF.

The chain employs TRBV6-6 and TRBJ1-4; D possibly corresponds to TRBD1 (5 bases). From germline, CDR1 is MNHNY and CDR2 SVGAGI (reference sequence). V lost 5 bases to trimming and J lost 7 bases, with 11 bases between them. This CDR3 is 13 amino acids long. The CDR3: CASSATRVEKLFF. CDR3 in DNA: TGTGCCAGCAGTGCAACCAGGGTTGAAAAACTGTTTTTT.

This clone showed up just once. Its ends do not fully match the called genes, so a read error is possible. The chain uses TRBV6-2 or TRBV6-3 and TRBJ1-2, with TRBD1 matching over 7 bases. Germline loops: CDR1 MNHEY, CDR2 SVGEGT. The CDR3 sequence is 14 residues long. The CDR3 bases are TGTGCCAGCAGTCTACCGGGACAGATTTATGGCTGCACCTTC. It is translated as CASSLPGQIYGCTF.

This chain connects TRBV5-1 to TRBJ1-2; the match to TRBD1 covers 7 bases. CDR1 and CDR2 from the germline V gene are SGHRS and YFSETQ. The CDR3 sequence is 16 residues long. V gave up 3 bases and J gave up 3 bases; unmatched junction bases: 11. CDR3 sequence: CASSSDTPGGHYGYTF. The DNA for the CDR3 is TGCGCCAGCAGCTCGGATACCCCAGGGGGACACTATGGCTACACCTTC.

V usage is TRBV6-1 and J usage is TRBJ2-5; D unclear. The CDR3 runs 14 residues. V gave up 2 bases and J gave up 4 bases, with 11 bases separating them. Looked up from germline, CDR1 is MNHNS and CDR2 is SASEGT. CDR3 amino acids: CASSEWAASETQYF. CDR3 DNA: TGTGCCAGCAGTGAATGGGCAGCCTCAGAGACCCAGTACTTC.

The chain uses TRBV24-1 and TRBJ1-5; 7 bases are shared with TRBD1. V was pared by 4 bases and J by 6 bases, with 11 bases of the junction left unmatched. This CDR3 comprises 16 residues. CDR1 and CDR2 from the germline V gene are KGHDR and SFDVKD. The CDR3 bases are TGTGCCACCAGTGACCCAAGACAGGGTCAAAGTCAGCCCCAGCATTTT. The encoded protein is CATSDPRQGQSQPQHF.

J is TRBJ1-2 and V is TRBV5-6, with D tentatively TRBD1 (5 bases). Trimming cost V 1 base and J 7 bases, with 11 bases left between them. CDR3 length: 13 residues. Germline values: CDR1 SGHDT, CDR2 YYEEEE. The CDR3 bases are TGTGCCAGCAGCTTGAATAGGGGAGGTGGCTACACCTTC. Translated, it gives CASSLNRGGGYTF.

This chain links TRBV18 with TRBJ1-2; D is possibly TRBD1 (6 bases). The CDR3 spans 14 residues. Germline CDR1 reads KGHSH; CDR2 reads LQKENI. Trimming shortened V by 4 bases and J by 3 bases, and 12 bases separated the two germline ends. CDR3 in DNA: TGTGCCAGCTCACTCTCCAGGGGCGACTATGGCTACACCTTC. Its protein product is CASSLSRGDYGYTF.

The CDR3 coding sequence is TGTGCCAGCTCACCACCACGTGGGATAGCGGGGGGGCTGAATACGCAGTATTTT. Translated, it gives CASSPPRGIAGGLNTQYF. The chain carries TRBV18 and TRBJ2-3, with 11 bases lining up with TRBD2. The V gene's germline CDR1 is KGHSH and CDR2 LQKENI. CDR3 length: 18 residues. With 0 bases clipped from V and 7 bases from J, the junction kept 12 bases outside the gene matches.

The chain joins TRBV4-3 to TRBJ2-3; 12 positions agree with TRBD2. The CDR3 runs 15 residues. V gave up 6 bases and J gave up 5 bases; unmatched junction bases: 6. The germline V gene has CDR1 LGHNA and CDR2 YSLEER. CDR3 sequence: CASRHASGGEDTQYF. CDR3 in DNA: TGCGCCAGCAGACATGCTAGCGGGGGGGAAGATACGCAGTATTTT.

The chain links TRBV28 to TRBJ2-1, with 7 bases aligning to TRBD1. CDR1 and CDR2 (germline): MDHEN, SYDVKM. The CDR3 runs to 15 residues. V was pared by 5 bases and J by 0 bases, with 4 bases of the junction left unmatched. The CDR3 DNA reads as TGTGCCAGCAGTATACAGGGGCTCTCCTACAATGAGCAGTTCTTC. Its translation is CASSIQGLSYNEQFF.

The chain employs TRBV7-9 and TRBJ1-4, with TRBD1 identical over 8 bases. The germline gives CDR1 SEHNR, CDR2 FQNEAQ (reference sequence). The CDR3 consists of 13 residues. Trimming took 5 bases from V and 5 from J; bases not matched to a gene: 1. This chain's CDR3 is CASSGQGNEKLFF. CDR3 nucleotide sequence: TGTGCCAGCAGCGGACAGGGAAATGAAAAACTGTTTTTT.

The rearrangement links TRBV5-6 to TRBJ1-5, with 7 bases aligning to TRBD1. This CDR3 region has 14 residues. The trim removed 2 bases at V and 6 bases at J, leaving 5 bases unmatched. CDR1 SGHDT and CDR2 YYEEEE come from the germline V gene. CDR3 in amino acids: CASSFGTVGQPQHF. The DNA for the CDR3 is TGTGCCAGCAGCTTCGGGACAGTGGGTCAGCCCCAGCATTTT.

This clone was picked up a small number of times. The chain couples TRBV4-3 to TRBJ1-4; D may be TRBD1 (6 bases). The CDR3 runs to 17 residues. CDR1 is LGHNA and CDR2 is YSLEER in the germline V gene. The V gene lost 2 bases and the J gene lost 3 bases, with 16 bases spanning the gap. The CDR3 here is CASSQTTGKAANEKLFF. Written as DNA, the CDR3 is TGCGCCAGCAGCCAAACTACAGGGAAGGCGGCTAATGAAAAACTGTTTTTT.

The V gene is TRBV5-1, the J gene TRBJ1-6; TRBD1 aligns across 9 bases. V was pared by 4 bases and J by 8 bases, with 7 bases of the junction left unmatched. The CDR3 totals 15 residues. The V gene's germline CDR1 is SGHRS and CDR2 YFSETQ. CDR3 sequence: CASSPPGQGYSPLHF. The CDR3 DNA reads TGCGCCAGCAGCCCGCCGGGACAGGGATATTCACCCCTCCACTTT.

This rearrangement joins TRBV19 to TRBJ2-5; TRBD2 matches 7 bases. The CDR3 has 12 residues. The junction had 5 bases not matched to a gene; V was cut back by 10 bases and J by 3 bases. Germline V gene data show CDR1 as LNHDA and CDR2 as SQIVND (reference sequence). This CDR3 is CATKGREETQYF. The CDR3, as DNA: TGTGCCACCAAGGGGAGGGAAGAGACCCAGTACTTC.